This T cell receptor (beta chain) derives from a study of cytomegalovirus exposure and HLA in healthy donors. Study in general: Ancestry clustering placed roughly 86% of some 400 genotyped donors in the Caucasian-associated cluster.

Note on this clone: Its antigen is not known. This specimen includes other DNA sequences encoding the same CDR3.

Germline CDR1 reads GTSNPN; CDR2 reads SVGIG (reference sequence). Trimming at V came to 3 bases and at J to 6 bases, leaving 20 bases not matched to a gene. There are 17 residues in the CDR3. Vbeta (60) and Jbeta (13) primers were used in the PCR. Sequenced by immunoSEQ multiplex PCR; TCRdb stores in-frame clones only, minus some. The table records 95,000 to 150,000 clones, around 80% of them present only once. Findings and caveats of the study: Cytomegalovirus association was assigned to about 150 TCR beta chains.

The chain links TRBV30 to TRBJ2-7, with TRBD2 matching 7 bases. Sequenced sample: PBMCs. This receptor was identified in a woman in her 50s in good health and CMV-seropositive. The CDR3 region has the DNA TGTGCCTGGAGCAGGACCTGGGTCGGGAGGCCGGGGGGCGAGCAGTACTTC. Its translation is CAWSRTWVGRPGGEQYF.